Presented here are 17 T cell receptor beta chains from one specimen sequenced in a study of cytomegalovirus exposure and HLA in healthy donors. PCR employed 60 Vbeta and 13 Jbeta primers. Generated by immunoSEQ multiplex PCR, the TCRdb table keeps only in-frame clones and is missing some. Among around 100,000 clones listed, 75% to 85% were seen once. The sequenced sample consisted of PBMCs. Receptors originate from a woman aged 45 to 65 in good health and CMV-seropositive.

This clone was observed a few times. This chain uses TRBV7-9 with TRBJ1-5, with a tentative D call TRBD1 (6 bases). Germline CDR1 and CDR2: SEHNR and FQNEAQ (reference sequence). CDR3 length: 14 residues. The V and J ends lost 5 bases and 2 bases respectively, with 10 bases between them. CDR3 amino acids: CASSPPGGNQPQHF. The CDR3 nucleotides read TGTGCCAGCAGCCCGCCAGGGGGCAATCAGCCCCAGCATTTT.

The V and J genes are TRBV11-2 and TRBJ1-4; 12 bases are a match to TRBD1. Germline CDR1 reads SGHAT; CDR2 reads FQNNGV. The CDR3 has 14 amino acids. The ends lost 6 bases at V and 6 bases at J; junction bases unmatched: 2. CDR3 residues: CASRRDRGHEKLFF. CDR3 nucleotides: TGTGCCAGCAGGCGGGACAGGGGGCATGAAAAACTGTTTTTT.

The chain employs TRBV14 and TRBJ1-1; 8 bases line up with TRBD1. The CDR3 is 13 residues long. Germline loops: CDR1 SGHDN, CDR2 FVKESK. Losses at the gene ends were 4 bases for V and 6 bases for J; bases not matched to a gene: 4. CDR3 sequence (DNA): TGTGCCAGCAGCCGTACAGGGGGTGCTGAAGCTTTCTTT. This sequence encodes CASSRTGGAEAFF.

The V and J genes are TRBV19 and TRBJ1-2, with TRBD1 matching over 7 bases. V dropped 3 bases and J dropped 6; count of bases not matched to a gene: 7. Germline V lookup: CDR1 LNHDA, CDR2 SQIVND (reference sequence). CDR3 length: 14 amino acids. The CDR3 DNA is TGTGCCAGTAGTATCCAACAGGGGTCCCATGGCTACACCTTC. Translated: CASSIQQGSHGYTF.

The CDR3: CASSSIRTSSTGELFF. As DNA, the CDR3 is TGTGCCAGCAGCTCTATAAGGACTAGCAGTACCGGGGAGCTGTTTTTT. This rearrangement joins TRBV7-6 to TRBJ2-2; 8 bases match TRBD2. The length of the CDR3 is 16 residues. With V trimmed by 4 bases and J by 5 bases, 9 bases remained unmatched. Germline CDR1 and CDR2: SGHVS and FNYEAQ.

Details on this clone: Other DNA sequences of this sample code for an identical CDR3. The chain's CDR3 is CASSIGSSSYNEQFF. Written as DNA, the CDR3 is TGTGCCAGTAGTATAGGGTCGAGCTCCTACAATGAGCAGTTCTTC. V and J are TRBV19 and TRBJ2-1; the D is unclear. This CDR3 contains 15 residues. Between the trimmed V and J ends, which lost 1 base and 0 bases, there was a span of 7 bases. CDR1 is LNHDA, CDR2 SQIVND, per germline (reference sequence).

The chain has TRBV11-2 and TRBJ1-4; D ambiguous. The germline gives CDR1 SGHAT, CDR2 FQNNGV. The ends were cut back, 5 bases at V and 3 bases at J, with 13 bases in the middle. The CDR3 runs 15 residues. CDR3 amino acids: CASSRGLSPNEKLFF. Written as DNA, the CDR3 is TGTGCCAGCAGCCGAGGCCTCTCTCCTAATGAAAAACTGTTTTTT.

V and J are TRBV5-1 and TRBJ1-3; TRBD1 might be the D (6 bases). CDR1 is SGHRS, CDR2 YFSETQ, per germline. The CDR3 sequence is 18 residues long. V lost 0 bases and J lost 0, with 16 bases in between. CDR3 bases: TGCGCCAGCAGCTTGGCCCAGGGGCAAGACTCCTCTGGAAACACCATATATTTT. It is translated as CASSLAQGQDSSGNTIYF.

The chain couples TRBV9 to TRBJ2-7; 12 bases line up with TRBD1. There are 14 residues in the CDR3. With 0 bases clipped from V and 5 bases from J, the junction kept 0 bases outside the gene matches. Germline assignment: CDR1 SGDLS and CDR2 YYNGEE. CDR3 in amino acids: CASSVGDRGHEQYF. CDR3 sequence (DNA): TGTGCCAGCAGCGTAGGGGACAGGGGGCACGAGCAGTACTTC.

The chain joins TRBV19 to TRBJ2-2, with D maybe TRBD2 (7 bases). The V gene lost 5 bases and the J gene lost 10 bases, with 23 bases spanning the gap. CDR1 is LNHDA and CDR2 is SQIVND in the germline V gene (reference sequence). This CDR3 has 16 amino acids. Here the CDR3 reads CASSGRDNLYRVELFF. The CDR3 nucleotides are TGTGCCAGTAGTGGGAGGGACAACCTATACCGGGTGGAGCTGTTTTTT.

This clone has a handful of counts. The chain carries TRBV5-6 and TRBJ2-7; D possibly corresponds to TRBD1 (5 bases). Trimming took off 4 bases at V and 4 bases at J, with 18 bases between the two ends. This CDR3 comprises 15 residues. Germline CDR1 SGHDT, CDR2 YYEEEE. CDR3 amino acids: CASSRIQGPVYEQYF. The CDR3 coding sequence is TGTGCCAGCAGCCGAATTCAGGGCCCCGTGTACGAGCAGTACTTC.

This clone was detected only once. V is TRBV7-9 and J is TRBJ2-3, with 11 bases that match TRBD2. The germline gives CDR1 SEHNR, CDR2 FQNEAQ (reference sequence). Losses at the gene ends were 5 bases for V and 0 bases for J; bases not matched to a gene: 10. CDR3 length: 18 residues. In DNA form, the CDR3 reads TGTGCCAGCAGCAAAGGAGAACTAGCGGGGGACAGCACAGATACGCAGTATTTT. Its translation: CASSKGELAGDSTDTQYF. Variable domain in full (rest from reference TRBV7-9 and TRBJ2-3): DTGVSQNPRHKITKRGQNVTFRCDPISEHNRLYWYRQTLGQGPEFLTYFQNEAQLEKSRLLSDRFSAERPKGSFSTLEIQRTEQGDSAMYLCASSKGELAGDSTDTQYFGPGTRLTVL.

This rearrangement joins TRBV2 to TRBJ2-3, with 7 positions matching TRBD1. Trimming took 6 bases from V and 2 from J; bases not matched to a gene: 17. CDR1 is SNHLY and CDR2 is FYNNEI in the germline V gene. This CDR3 is built from 18 residues. This chain's CDR3 is CASSTEGYPGQFTDTQYF. In DNA, the CDR3 is TGTGCCAGCAGCACCGAGGGGTACCCGGGACAGTTCACAGATACGCAGTATTTT. The whole variable domain, remainder taken from reference TRBV2 and TRBJ2-3, is EPEVTQTPSHQVTQMGQEVILRCVPISNHLYFYWYRQILGQKVEFLVSFYNNEISEKSEIFDDQFSVERPDGSNFTLKIRSTKLEDSAMYFCASSTEGYPGQFTDTQYFGPGTRLTVL.

In its sample, this clone was seen once. The chain uses TRBV28 and TRBJ2-2; D uncertain. CDR1 and CDR2 (germline): MDHEN, SYDVKM. This CDR3 spans 12 amino acids. Trimming pared 7 bases from V and 9 bases from J, leaving 12 bases between. The CDR3 sequence is CASTLTMRELFF. The CDR3 nucleotides are TGTGCCAGCACCCTAACCATGAGGGAGCTGTTTTTT.

The CDR3 DNA reads as TGTGCCAGCAGCTTGTTATCCTCCTACACTGAAGCTTTCTTT. Its translation: CASSLLSSYTEAFF. This sequence joins TRBV5-6 and TRBJ1-1; D unresolved. Germline V gene lookup returns CDR1 SGHDT and CDR2 YYEEEE. Between the trimmed V and J ends, which lost 1 base and 3 bases, there was a span of 10 bases. The CDR3 spans 14 residues.

The chain joins TRBV7-3 to TRBJ2-5, with 10 bases fitting TRBD2. Trimming removed 5 bases from V and 4 bases from J; junction bases left unmatched: 1. The CDR3 consists of 13 residues. The germline gives CDR1 SGHTA, CDR2 FQGTGA. The CDR3 loop is CASSPSGGETQYF. CDR3 nucleotides: TGTGCCAGCAGCCCTAGCGGGGGAGAGACCCAGTACTTC.

This chain joins TRBV4-2 and TRBJ2-7; 9 bases are a match to TRBD2. This CDR3 has 15 residues. Looked up from germline, CDR1 is LGHNA and CDR2 is YNFKEQ. Losses at the gene ends were 4 bases for V and 7 bases for J; bases not matched to a gene: 11. The chain's CDR3 is CASSPGGSGGGEQYF. CDR3 DNA sequence: TGTGCCAGCAGCCCCGGGGGTAGCGGGGGCGGGGAGCAGTACTTC.